The 22 T cell receptor beta chains in this list originate from one sample, sequenced in a study of CD8+ T cells in alopecia areata. Treatment defined: oral pan-JAK inhibitor, 5-10 mg twice daily. Once RNA had been extracted, it was reverse transcribed into cDNA to act as the sequencing template. The protocol was immunoSEQ multiplex PCR, while the TCRdb copy is restricted to in-frame clones and leaves out a portion. Of about 180,000 clones listed, 45% to 60% are singletons. Specimen: CD8+ T cells sorted from blood, collected around week 54, from a patient treated with tofacitinib. The source of these receptors is a human donor with alopecia areata.

This clone was observed a single time. This rearrangement joins TRBV11-2 to TRBJ2-7; 7 positions match TRBD1. Germline lookup yields CDR1 SGHAT and CDR2 FQNNGV. V trimming: 4 bases; J trimming: 2 bases; junction bases outside the gene matches: 5. The CDR3 is 14 residues long. For the CDR3, the DNA is TGTGCCAGCAGCTCGTGGGACAGACCCTACGAGCAGTACTTC. Protein product: CASSSWDRPYEQYF.

This clone was counted between two and nine times. The CDR3 spells CASSVIQGLHTEAFF. CDR3 sequence (DNA): TGTGCCAGTAGTGTCATACAGGGTCTACACACTGAAGCTTTCTTT. This chain uses TRBV19 with TRBJ1-1; weak D call: TRBD1 (6 bases). The CDR3 runs 15 residues. Germline CDR1 is LNHDA and CDR2 is SQIVND (reference sequence). V was pared by 5 bases and J by 3 bases, with 16 bases between.

This chain uses TRBV4-2 with TRBJ2-2; D may be TRBD2 (6 bases). V dropped 4 bases and J dropped 1 base, with 13 bases sitting between them. Per germline, CDR1 LGHNA and CDR2 YNFKEQ. The CDR3 runs to 16 residues. The CDR3 DNA is TGTGCCAGCAGCCCTTACGGGGGATGGAACACCGGGGAGCTGTTTTTT. This sequence encodes CASSPYGGWNTGELFF.

The chain employs TRBV10-3 and TRBJ2-7; D gene ambiguous. This CDR3 has 14 residues. V lost 4 bases, J lost 3 bases, and 13 bases lay in between. Germline V lookup: CDR1 ENHRY, CDR2 SYGVKD. The CDR3: CAISVFSKNYEQYF. CDR3 bases: TGTGCCATCAGTGTGTTCAGTAAGAACTACGAGCAGTACTTC.

This clone was recorded only once. This chain joins TRBV18 and TRBJ2-5; unclear D gene. Germline-derived CDR1 and CDR2 are KGHSH and LQKENI. The length of the CDR3 is 13 residues. Trimming cost V 1 base and J 1 base, with 4 bases left between them. The chain's CDR3 is CASSPRGQETQYF. The CDR3 DNA reads as TGTGCCAGCTCACCACGGGGCCAAGAGACCCAGTACTTC.

This clone has a handful of counts. The chain combines TRBV27 with TRBJ2-4; tentatively, D is TRBD1 (6 bases). From germline, CDR1 is MNHEY and CDR2 SMNVEV (reference sequence). CDR3 length equals 14 residues. Trimming took 5 bases from V and 7 from J, leaving 15 bases between them. The CDR3 region has the DNA TGTGCCAGCAGTAAGGACAGAGAGAGGAACATTCAGTACTTC. Its protein product is CASSKDRERNIQYF.

This clone was seen only a few times. The chain couples TRBV6-5 to TRBJ2-2; D is unresolved. V lost 5 bases, J lost 4 bases, and 8 bases lay in between. Germline CDR1 MNHEY, CDR2 SVGAGI. The CDR3 has 13 residues. CDR3 sequence: CASSDGATGELFF. Here the CDR3 DNA reads TGTGCCAGCAGTGATGGAGCCACCGGGGAGCTGTTTTTT.

The CDR3: CASSLSTEQYF. The CDR3 bases are TGTGCCAGCAGCTTGTCCACCGAGCAGTACTTC. The J gene is TRBJ2-7, the V gene TRBV5-6; D gene ambiguous. Germline-derived CDR1 and CDR2 are SGHDT and YYEEEE. The CDR3 length is 11 residues. V was pared by 1 base and J by 6 bases, with 5 bases between.

This clone was observed once. The genes are TRBV30 and TRBJ1-5; TRBD1 matches 9 bases. The CDR3 extends over 16 amino acids. J was trimmed by 4 bases and V by 4 bases; bases with no gene match: 11. Germline CDR1 and CDR2: GTSNPN and SVGIG (reference sequence). Here the CDR3 DNA reads TGTGCCTGGACACAGTCCGGGACAGGGAGTAATCAGCCCCAGCATTTT. Translation gives CAWTQSGTGSNQPQHF.

The chain joins TRBV11-2 to TRBJ2-7; no clear D gene. Trimming cost V 1 base and J 4 bases, with 8 bases left between them. Germline V gene lookup returns CDR1 SGHAT and CDR2 FQNNGV. This CDR3 comprises 13 residues. As DNA, the CDR3 is TGTGCCAGCAGCTTAGTAAGGGCGTACGAGCAGTACTTC. Its translation is CASSLVRAYEQYF.

The chain recombines TRBV15 with TRBJ2-1; tentative D call: TRBD1 (6 bases). The CDR3 has 14 residues. Between the trimmed V and J ends, which lost 2 bases and 3 bases, there was a span of 8 bases. Germline V gives CDR1 LNHNV, CDR2 YYDKDF (reference sequence). CDR3 in amino acids: CATSRRDNYNEQFF. CDR3 DNA: TGTGCCACCAGCAGACGGGACAACTACAATGAGCAGTTCTTC.

The chain links TRBV10-3 to TRBJ2-7; 8 bases align to TRBD1. The junction had 7 bases not matched to a gene; V was cut back by 2 bases and J by 4 bases. The length of the CDR3 is 15 residues. The germline V gene has CDR1 ENHRY and CDR2 SYGVKD. In nucleotides, the CDR3 is TGTGCCATCAGTGAGACGACAGGGGTCGTGTACGAGCAGTACTTC. It yields the protein CAISETTGVVYEQYF.

This clone has more than one count but fewer than ten. CDR3 in amino acids: CASSEVEILAKNIQYF. In DNA, the CDR3 is TGTGCCAGCAGTGAAGTGGAGATTTTAGCCAAAAACATTCAGTACTTC. This chain uses TRBV6-1 with TRBJ2-4; D is uncertain. The length of the CDR3 is 16 residues. Trimming stripped 1 base from V and 0 bases from J, with 10 bases between. Germline values: CDR1 MNHNS, CDR2 SASEGT.

Here the CDR3 DNA reads TGTGCCAGCAGTTTATCAGCGGGTGCGTGGAATCAGCCCCAGCATTTT. Residues: CASSLSAGAWNQPQHF. The chain is built from TRBV27 and TRBJ1-5; D uncertain. CDR1 MNHEY and CDR2 SMNVEV come from the germline V gene (reference sequence). V was cut by 0 bases and J by 4 bases, with 13 bases left in between. The CDR3 sequence is 16 residues long.

This chain links TRBV19 with TRBJ1-1; possible D gene TRBD1, 5 bases. CDR1 is LNHDA and CDR2 is SQIVND in the germline V gene (reference sequence). V lost 2 bases and J lost 4, with 14 bases in between. The CDR3 has 15 residues. CDR3 nucleotide sequence: TGTGCCAGTAGTATACTGCGGGAGAGGGGCACTGAAGCTTTCTTT. This gives the protein CASSILRERGTEAFF.

This chain links TRBV11-2 with TRBJ1-5; tentative D call: TRBD1 (6 bases). The CDR3 is made up of 15 amino acids. Trimming pared 5 bases from V and 0 bases from J, leaving 11 bases between. Germline assignment: CDR1 SGHAT and CDR2 FQNNGV. The CDR3 region has the DNA TGTGCCAGCAGCGCCTCAGGGGATAGCAATCAGCCCCAGCATTTT. This sequence encodes CASSASGDSNQPQHF.

This clone was seen only a few times. The J gene is TRBJ1-1, the V gene TRBV29-1; unclear D gene. V gave up 4 bases and J gave up 1 base, with 10 bases separating them. Germline CDR1 and CDR2: SQVTM and ANQGSEA. The CDR3 has 13 amino acids. This CDR3 reads CSVVDGRNTEAFF. Here the CDR3 DNA reads TGCAGCGTTGTTGATGGGAGGAACACTGAAGCTTTCTTT.

J is TRBJ1-6 and V is TRBV10-3; tentatively, D is TRBD1 (5 bases). Germline V gives CDR1 ENHRY, CDR2 SYGVKD. The CDR3 covers 13 residues. The V gene lost 10 bases and the J gene lost 6 bases, with 13 bases spanning the gap. The CDR3 bases are TGTGCCACTACCGGGACCGCTAATTCACCCCTCCACTTT. It codes for CATTGTANSPLHF.

The chain joins TRBV5-1 to TRBJ1-1; possibly TRBD1 for D (6 bases). The CDR3 has 14 amino acids. Trimming cost V 3 bases and J 2 bases, with 11 bases left between them. Per the germline V gene, CDR1 is SGHRS and CDR2 is YFSETQ. In DNA form, the CDR3 reads TGCGCCAGCAGCTGGGGAGGGGGAAACACTGAAGCTTTCTTT. Translating gives CASSWGGGNTEAFF. Drawing the rest from reference TRBV5-1 and TRBJ1-1, the complete variable domain is KAGVTQTPRYLIKTRGQQVTLSCSPISGHRSVSWYQQTPGQGLQFLFEYFSETQRNKGNFPGRFSGRQFSNSRSEMNVSTLELGDSALYLCASSWGGGNTEAFFGQGTRLTVV.

V gene TRBV7-8 combines with J gene TRBJ2-7, with D perhaps given as TRBD1 or TRBD2 (5 bases each). The CDR3 has 17 residues. The V end was cut by 4 bases, the J end by 2 bases, with 21 bases between. Germline assignment: CDR1 SGHVS and CDR2 FQNEAQ. The CDR3 nucleotides read TGTGCCAGCAGCTCACCCGGACACGGGACGGTACCCTACGAGCAGTACTTC. Protein: CASSSPGHGTVPYEQYF. The whole variable domain, remainder taken from reference TRBV7-8 and TRBJ2-7, is GAGVSQSPRYKVAKRGQDVALRCDPISGHVSLFWYQQALGQGPEFLTYFQNEAQLDKSGLPSDRFFAERPEGSVSTLKIQRTQQEDSAVYLCASSSPGHGTVPYEQYFGPGTRLTVT.

The chain recombines TRBV27 with TRBJ2-3; D is possibly TRBD2 (5 bases). In germline, CDR1 is MNHEY, CDR2 SMNVEV (reference sequence). CDR3 length: 16 amino acids. V was cut by 2 bases and J by 0 bases, with 12 bases left in between. The DNA of the CDR3 is TGTGCCAGCAGTTTACAGCGGCCTACTAGCACAGATACGCAGTATTTT. Translated, it gives CASSLQRPTSTDTQYF.

The CDR3 is CAWSLSTANYGYTF. CDR3 bases: TGTGCCTGGAGTCTGAGTACAGCAAACTATGGCTACACCTTC. The rearrangement joins TRBV30 to TRBJ1-2; D uncertain. V was clipped by 2 bases and J by 2 bases, with 12 bases between them. The CDR3 loop spans 14 amino acids. Germline CDR1 is GTSNPN and CDR2 is SVGIG (reference sequence).